The rows below give T cell receptor beta chains drawn from one sample of a study of T cells in Graves' hyperthyroidism and ophthalmopathy. In TCRdb, the multiplex PCR reads were re-called with MiXCR into one record per CDR3 protein. Of roughly 710,000 distinct CDR3 sequences detected, 30% to 40% appear once; the ten largest clones hold around 32%. Sequenced sample: blood. The receptors stem from a woman in her thirties or forties with Graves' hyperthyroidism. The CDR3 runs from the conserved cysteine through the conserved F or W. The order of the fields is D gene, J gene, clone size, V gene, CDR3 DNA, CDR3 protein. The D gene is left open where the match is weak. Clone size is shown for a subset of rows, as once, few, many or a class of expanded clone.

. | TRBJ2-7 | . | TRBV7-9 | TGTGCCAGCAGCCCAGACGGGGCTGACATCGAACAGTACTTC | CASSPDGADIEQYF
. | TRBJ2-5 | many | TRBV19 | TGTGCCAGTAGTATCGGCACGGGGGAGACCCAGTACTTC | CASSIGTGETQYF
. | TRBJ2-7 | . | TRBV30 | TGTGCCTGGGGGAGAACAGTGGTCTACGAGCAGTACTTC | CAWGRTVVYEQYF
. | TRBJ1-4 | . | TRBV12-3/TRBV12-4 | TGTGCCAGCAGCCAGGGACGAATACTGTTTTTT | CASSQGRILFF
. | TRBJ1-3 | . | TRBV25-1 | TGTGCCCCCCAGCTGAGCTCTGGAAACACCATATATTTT | CAPQLSSGNTIYF
. | TRBJ1-1 | . | TRBV10-3 | TGTGCCATCAGTGAGTCCCTAACCTTGACCCTGGCCCCTGAAGCTTTCTTT | CAISESLTLTLAPEAFF
TRBD1 | TRBJ1-1 | . | TRBV6-1 | TGTGCCAGCACCGGACAGGGGTCTGGGGCTGAAGCTTTCTTT | CASTGQGSGAEAFF
. | TRBJ2-5 | . | TRBV2 | TGTGCCAGCAGTTGGGACACCGACCAAGAGACCCAGTACTTC | CASSWDTDQETQYF
TRBD1 | TRBJ1-3 | many | TRBV10-3 | TGTGCCATCAGTGCAACAGGGGACGGAAACACCATATATTTT | CAISATGDGNTIYF
TRBD2 | TRBJ2-7 | . | TRBV12-3/TRBV12-4 | TGTGCCAGCAGCCCCGAGAGACTAGCGGGAAAGGGGCAGTACTTC | CASSPERLAGKGQYF
TRBD1 | TRBJ1-6 | . | TRBV4-3 | TGCGCCAGCAGCCAAGGGACAGGGGGTGAGAATTCACCCCTCCACTTT | CASSQGTGGENSPLHF
. | TRBJ2-5 | many | TRBV9 | TGTGCCAGCAGCGTGCTAGCGCGAGAGGGGGAGACCCAGTACTTC | CASSVLAREGETQYF
. | TRBJ1-1 | few | TRBV11-2 | TGTGCCAGCACCCCCTTAGATAGGGGACACACTGAAGCTTTCTTT | CASTPLDRGHTEAFF
. | TRBJ2-7 | many | TRBV7-9 | TGTGCCAGCTCTATCGCCGGGGACTACGAGCAGTACTTC | CASSIAGDYEQYF